This TCR beta chain is drawn from a study of shared clonotypes between healthy human individuals. Across the whole study: CD4 naive cells filled three plates per donor, CD4 memory three, CD8 naive two and CD8 memory one.

The naive CD8 subset, CD45RO-negative cells positively selected for CCR7, excluded terminally differentiated effector memory CD45RA+ cells. Using about 220 ng DNA, around 30,000 T cell genomes, the sorted-subset replicate PCRs were run. The data were produced by immunoSEQ multiplex PCR, yet TCRdb's version contains in-frame clones alone and is incomplete. The sample records around 620,000 clones, approximately 95% being singletons. Sequencing was done on a sample of naive CD8+ T cells sorted from blood. This receptor was identified in a woman in her twenties or thirties in good health.

CDR3 sequence (DNA): TGTGCCAGCAGCCCTCCTACCTCGGAGGCGCAGTATTTT. It specifies CASSPPTSEAQYF. The chain couples TRBV5-6 to TRBJ2-3, with D possibly TRBD2 on 5 matching bases. CDR3 length: 13 amino acids. Trimming left V 4 bases short and J 10 bases short, with 16 bases between. In germline, CDR1 is SGHDT, CDR2 YYEEEE.